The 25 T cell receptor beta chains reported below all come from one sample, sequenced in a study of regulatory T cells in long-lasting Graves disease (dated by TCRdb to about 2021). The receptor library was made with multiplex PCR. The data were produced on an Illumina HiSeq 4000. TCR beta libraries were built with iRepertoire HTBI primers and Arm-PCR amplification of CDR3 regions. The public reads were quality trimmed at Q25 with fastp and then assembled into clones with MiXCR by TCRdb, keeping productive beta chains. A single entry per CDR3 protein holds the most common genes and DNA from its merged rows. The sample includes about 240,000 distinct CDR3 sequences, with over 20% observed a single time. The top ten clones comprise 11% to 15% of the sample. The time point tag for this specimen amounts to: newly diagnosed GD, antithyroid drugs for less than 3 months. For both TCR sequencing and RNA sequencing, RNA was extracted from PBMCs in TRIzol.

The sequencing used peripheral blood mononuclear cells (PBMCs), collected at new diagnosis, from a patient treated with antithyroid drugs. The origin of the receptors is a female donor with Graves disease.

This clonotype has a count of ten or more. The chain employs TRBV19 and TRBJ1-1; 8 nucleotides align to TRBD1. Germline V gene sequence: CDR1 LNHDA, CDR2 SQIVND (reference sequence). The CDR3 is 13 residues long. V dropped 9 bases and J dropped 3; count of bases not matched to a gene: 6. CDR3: CASSLDRDTEAFF. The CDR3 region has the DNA TGTGCCAGCAGCTTGGACAGGGACACTGAAGCTTTCTTT.

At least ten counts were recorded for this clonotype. For the CDR3, the DNA is TGTGCCAGCAGTTCGACGACAGGGTATGGCTACACCTTC. It is translated as CASSSTTGYGYTF. V usage is TRBV6-9 and J usage is TRBJ1-2, with 7 bases lining up with TRBD1. Germline V gives CDR1 MNHGY, CDR2 SVAAGI. CDR3 size: 13 residues. V lost 4 bases and J lost 5; bases outside the gene matches: 4.

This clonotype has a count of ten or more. This CDR3 reads CASSLTSGVNTGELFF. In nucleotides, the CDR3 is TGTGCCAGCAGTCTCACTAGCGGGGTAAACACCGGGGAGCTGTTTTTT. This chain joins TRBV27 and TRBJ2-2, with 10 bases matching TRBD2. With V trimmed by 5 bases and J by 2 bases, 5 bases remained unmatched. In germline, CDR1 is MNHEY, CDR2 SMNVEV (reference sequence). This CDR3 comprises 16 residues.

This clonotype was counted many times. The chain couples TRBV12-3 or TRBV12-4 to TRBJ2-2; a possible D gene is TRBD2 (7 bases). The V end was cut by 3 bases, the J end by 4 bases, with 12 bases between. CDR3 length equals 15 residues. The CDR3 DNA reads TGTGCCAGCAGTTTGTACAGGGAGGGCACCGGGGAGCTGTTTTTT. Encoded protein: CASSLYREGTGELFF.

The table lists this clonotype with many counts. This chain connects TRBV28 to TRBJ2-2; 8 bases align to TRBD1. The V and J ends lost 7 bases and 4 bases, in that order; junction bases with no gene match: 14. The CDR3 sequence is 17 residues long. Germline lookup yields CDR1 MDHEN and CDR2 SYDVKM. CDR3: CASTLGVQGAFTGELFF. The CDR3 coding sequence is TGTGCCAGCACCTTAGGGGTCCAGGGGGCTTTCACCGGGGAGCTGTTTTTT.

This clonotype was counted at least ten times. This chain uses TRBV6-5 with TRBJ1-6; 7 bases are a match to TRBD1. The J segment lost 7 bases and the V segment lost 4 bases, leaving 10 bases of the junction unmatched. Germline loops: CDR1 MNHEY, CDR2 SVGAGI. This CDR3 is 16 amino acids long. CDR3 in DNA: TGTGCCAGCAGTTCCTTGGGACAGTCATGGAATTCACCCCTCCACTTT. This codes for CASSSLGQSWNSPLHF.

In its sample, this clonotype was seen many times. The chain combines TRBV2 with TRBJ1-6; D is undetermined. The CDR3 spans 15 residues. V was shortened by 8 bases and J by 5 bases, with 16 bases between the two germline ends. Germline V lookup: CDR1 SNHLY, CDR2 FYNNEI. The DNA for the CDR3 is TGTGCCAGCCTCCAAAACAGCTTAGATAATTCACCCCTCCACTTT. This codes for CASLQNSLDNSPLHF. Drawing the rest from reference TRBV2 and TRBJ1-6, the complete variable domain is EPEVTQTPSHQVTQMGQEVILRCVPISNHLYFYWYRQILGQKVEFLVSFYNNEISEKSEIFDDQFSVERPDGSNFTLKIRSTKLEDSAMYFCASLQNSLDNSPLHFGNGTRLTVT.

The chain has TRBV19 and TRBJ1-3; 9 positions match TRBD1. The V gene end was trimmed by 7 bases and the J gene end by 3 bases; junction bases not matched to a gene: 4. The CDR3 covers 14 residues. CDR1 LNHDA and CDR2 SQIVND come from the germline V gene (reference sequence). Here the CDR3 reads CASNDRGIGNTIYF. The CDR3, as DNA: TGTGCCAGTAACGACAGGGGGATTGGAAACACCATATATTTT.

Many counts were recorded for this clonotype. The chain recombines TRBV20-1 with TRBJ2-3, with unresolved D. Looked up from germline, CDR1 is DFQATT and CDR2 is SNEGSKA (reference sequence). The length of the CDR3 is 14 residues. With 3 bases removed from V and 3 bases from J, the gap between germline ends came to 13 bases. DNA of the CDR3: TGCAGTGCTAGGGTTCATGGCGAAACAGATACGCAGTATTTT. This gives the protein CSARVHGETDTQYF.

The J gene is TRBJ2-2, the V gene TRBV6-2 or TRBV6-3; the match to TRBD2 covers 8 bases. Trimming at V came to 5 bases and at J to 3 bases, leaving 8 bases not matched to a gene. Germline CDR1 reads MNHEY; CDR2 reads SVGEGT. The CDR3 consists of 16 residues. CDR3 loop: CASSHGGGIYTGELFF. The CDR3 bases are TGTGCCAGCAGTCACGGGGGGGGGATCTACACCGGGGAGCTGTTTTTT.

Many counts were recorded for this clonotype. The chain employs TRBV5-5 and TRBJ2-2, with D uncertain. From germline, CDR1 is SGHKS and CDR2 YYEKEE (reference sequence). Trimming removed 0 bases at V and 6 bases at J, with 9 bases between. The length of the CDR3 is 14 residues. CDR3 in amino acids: CASSLEDKAGELFF. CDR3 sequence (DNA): TGTGCCAGCAGCTTGGAGGATAAGGCCGGGGAGCTGTTTTTT.

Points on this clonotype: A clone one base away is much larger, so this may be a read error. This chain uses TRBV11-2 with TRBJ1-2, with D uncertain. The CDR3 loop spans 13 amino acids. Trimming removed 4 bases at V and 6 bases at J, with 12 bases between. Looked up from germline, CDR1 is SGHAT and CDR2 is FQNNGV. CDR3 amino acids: CASSSGRLDGYTF. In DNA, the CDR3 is TGTGCCAGCAGCTCCGGACGGCTGGATGGCTACACCTTC.

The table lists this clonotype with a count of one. The CDR3 region has the DNA TGCAGTGCAACCCAGGGCGGGGGGTCCACAGATACGCAGTATTTT. This codes for CSATQGGGSTDTQYF. V gene TRBV20-1 combines with J gene TRBJ2-3; 8 bases agree with TRBD2. Germline loops: CDR1 DFQATT, CDR2 SNEGSKA (reference sequence). V gave up 6 bases and J gave up 2 bases; unmatched junction bases: 10. This CDR3 is 15 amino acids long.

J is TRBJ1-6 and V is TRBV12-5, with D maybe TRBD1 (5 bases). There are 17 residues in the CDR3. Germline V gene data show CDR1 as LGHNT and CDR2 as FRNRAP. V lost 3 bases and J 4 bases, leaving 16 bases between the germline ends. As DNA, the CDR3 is TGTGCTAGTGGTTTTGGGTCAACGGGGGAGTATAATTCACCCCTCCACTTT. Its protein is CASGFGSTGEYNSPLHF.

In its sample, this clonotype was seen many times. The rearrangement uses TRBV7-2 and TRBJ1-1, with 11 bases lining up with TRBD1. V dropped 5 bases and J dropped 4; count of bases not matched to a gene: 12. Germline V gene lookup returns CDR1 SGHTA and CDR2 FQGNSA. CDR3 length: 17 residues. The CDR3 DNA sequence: TGTGCCAGCAGCCCAAGAGGGGGACAGGGGGTAAGCACTGAAGCTTTCTTT. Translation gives CASSPRGGQGVSTEAFF.

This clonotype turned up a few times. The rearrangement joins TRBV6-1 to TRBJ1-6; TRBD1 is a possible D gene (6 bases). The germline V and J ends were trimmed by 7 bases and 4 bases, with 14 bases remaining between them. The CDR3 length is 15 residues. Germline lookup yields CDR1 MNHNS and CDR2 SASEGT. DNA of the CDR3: TGTGCCAGCAAAAGGGGGGGGGGATATAATTCACCCCTCCACTTT. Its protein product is CASKRGGGYNSPLHF.

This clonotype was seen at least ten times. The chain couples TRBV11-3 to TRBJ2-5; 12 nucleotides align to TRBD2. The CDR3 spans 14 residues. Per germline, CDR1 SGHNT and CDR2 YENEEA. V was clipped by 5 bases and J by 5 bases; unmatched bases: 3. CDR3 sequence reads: CASSGGLAGETQYF. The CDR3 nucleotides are TGTGCCAGCAGCGGAGGACTAGCGGGGGAGACCCAGTACTTC. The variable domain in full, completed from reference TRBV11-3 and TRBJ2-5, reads EAGVVQSPRYKIIEKKQPVAFWCNPISGHNTLYWYLQNLGQGPELLIRYENEEAVDDSQLPKDRFSAERLKGVDSTLKIQPAELGDSAVYLCASSGGLAGETQYFGPGTRLLVL.

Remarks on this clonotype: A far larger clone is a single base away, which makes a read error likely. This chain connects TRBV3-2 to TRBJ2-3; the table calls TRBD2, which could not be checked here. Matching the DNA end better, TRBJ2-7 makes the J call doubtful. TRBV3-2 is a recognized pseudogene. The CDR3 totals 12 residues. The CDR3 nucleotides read TGTTCCAGCAGCCATGGGGACTACGAGCAGTACTTC. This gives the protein CSSSHGDYEQYF.

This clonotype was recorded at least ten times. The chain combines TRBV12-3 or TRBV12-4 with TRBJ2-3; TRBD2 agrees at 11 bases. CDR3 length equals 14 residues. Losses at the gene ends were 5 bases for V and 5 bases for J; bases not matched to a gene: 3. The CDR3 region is CASSDGTSGDTQYF. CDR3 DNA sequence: TGTGCCAGCAGTGACGGGACTAGCGGAGATACGCAGTATTTT.

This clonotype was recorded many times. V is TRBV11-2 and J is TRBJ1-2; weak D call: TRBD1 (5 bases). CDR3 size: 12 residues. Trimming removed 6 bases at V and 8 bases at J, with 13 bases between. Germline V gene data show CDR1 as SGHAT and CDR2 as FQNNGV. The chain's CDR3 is CASSPRGRGYTF. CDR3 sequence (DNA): TGTGCCAGCAGTCCTAGGGGCAGGGGCTACACCTTC.

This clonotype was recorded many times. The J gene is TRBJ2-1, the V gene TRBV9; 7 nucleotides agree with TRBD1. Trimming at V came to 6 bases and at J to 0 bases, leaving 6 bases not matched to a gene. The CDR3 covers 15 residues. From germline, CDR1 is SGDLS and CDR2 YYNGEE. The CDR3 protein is CASTRQGSSYNEQFF. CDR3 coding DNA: TGTGCCAGCACCAGACAGGGAAGCTCCTACAATGAGCAGTTCTTC.

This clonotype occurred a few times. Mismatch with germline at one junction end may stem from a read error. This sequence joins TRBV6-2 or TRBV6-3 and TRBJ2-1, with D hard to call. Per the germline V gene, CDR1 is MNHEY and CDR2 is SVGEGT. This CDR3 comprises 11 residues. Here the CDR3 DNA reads TGTGCCAGCACCCAGTCTAATGAGCAGCTCTTC. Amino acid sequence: CASTQSNEQLF.

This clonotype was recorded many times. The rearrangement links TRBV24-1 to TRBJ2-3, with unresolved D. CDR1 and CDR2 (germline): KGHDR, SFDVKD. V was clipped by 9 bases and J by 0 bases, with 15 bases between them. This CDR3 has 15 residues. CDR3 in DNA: TGTGCCACCGGTAGGAGAACTACTAGCACAGATACGCAGTATTTT. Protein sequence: CATGRRTTSTDTQYF.

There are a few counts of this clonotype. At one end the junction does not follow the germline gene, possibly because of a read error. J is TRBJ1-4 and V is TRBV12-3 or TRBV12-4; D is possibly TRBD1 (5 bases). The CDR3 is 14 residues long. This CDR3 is CASSENRDGEKLLF. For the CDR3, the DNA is TGTGCCAGCAGCGAGAACCGGGACGGGGAAAAACTGCTTTTT.

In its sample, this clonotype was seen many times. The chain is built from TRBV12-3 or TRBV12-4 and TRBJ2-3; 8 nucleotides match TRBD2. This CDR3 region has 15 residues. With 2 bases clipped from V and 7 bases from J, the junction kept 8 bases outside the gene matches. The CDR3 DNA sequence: TGTGCCAGCAGTTTAATCTCGGGAGGGCCGAATACGCAGTATTTT. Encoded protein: CASSLISGGPNTQYF.